What follows is one T cell receptor beta chain and its context. The target antigen is unknown. RNA extraction and reverse transcription yielded cDNA as sequencing template. The data were produced by immunoSEQ multiplex PCR, yet TCRdb's version contains in-frame clones alone and is incomplete. In the table there are 65,000 to 75,000 clones, roughly 30% of which are singletons. Treatment: oral pan-JAK inhibitor, 5-10 mg twice daily. Both peripheral blood and punch biopsies of lesional scalp skin were obtained from patients who had alopecia areata. PBMCs yielded sorted CD4+ and CD8+ T cells. The sample comes from a study of CD8+ T cells in alopecia areata. Overall study results and limits: Many expanded lesional clones remained in scalp and blood on tofacitinib. Researchers report lesional scalp, most notably alopecia totalis/universalis, outstripped normal scalp in clonality.

V was clipped by 2 bases and J by 5 bases, with 12 bases between them. Per the germline V gene, CDR1 is SGHTA and CDR2 is FQGTGA. The CDR3 spans 14 residues. The sample was CD8+ T cells sorted from blood, taken at week 4, from a patient treated with tofacitinib. The origin of this receptor is a human donor with alopecia areata. The chain recombines TRBV7-3 with TRBJ2-5; possible D gene TRBD2, 6 bases. CDR3: CASSLSPGDETQYF. Here the CDR3 DNA reads TGTGCCAGCAGCTTATCTCCGGGAGATGAGACCCAGTACTTC. The complete variable domain, with remaining parts taken from reference TRBV7-3 and TRBJ2-5, reads GAGVSQTPSNKVTEKGKYVELRCDPISGHTALYWYRQSLGQGPEFLIYFQGTGAADDSGLPNDRFFAVRPEGSVSTLKIQRTERGDSAVYLCASSLSPGDETQYFGPGTRLLVL.